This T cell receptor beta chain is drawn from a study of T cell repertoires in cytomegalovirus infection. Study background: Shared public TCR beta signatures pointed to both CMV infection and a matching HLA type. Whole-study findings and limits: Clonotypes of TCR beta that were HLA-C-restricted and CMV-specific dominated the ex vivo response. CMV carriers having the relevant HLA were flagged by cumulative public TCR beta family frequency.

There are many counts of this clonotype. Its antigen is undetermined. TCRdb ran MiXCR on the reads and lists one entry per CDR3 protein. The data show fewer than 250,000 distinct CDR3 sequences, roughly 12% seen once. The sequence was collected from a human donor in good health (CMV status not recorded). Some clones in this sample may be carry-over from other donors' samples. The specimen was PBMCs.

The CDR3 DNA sequence: TGTGCCAGCAGCTTAGCGGGGGGAAACGACGGGGAGCTGTTTTTT. Translating it yields CASSLAGGNDGELFF. The genes are TRBV7-2 and TRBJ2-2; TRBD2 is a possible D gene (6 bases). The V end lost 0 bases, the J end lost 7 bases, and 12 bases lay between the germline ends. The CDR3 runs 15 residues. Germline lookup yields CDR1 SGHTA and CDR2 FQGNSA.